This T cell receptor (beta chain) was profiled in a study of tumor and adjacent non-tumor tissue in lung cancer. Comments on this clonotype: Its cognate antigen is unknown. A junction end diverges from the germline sequence, so it may reflect a read error.

RNA was extracted from bulk tissue without any cell sorting. TCRbeta libraries were built with three rounds of nested PCR, modified from ARM-PCR. TCRdb recomputed calls from the multiplex PCR reads with MiXCR, one row per CDR3 protein. The sample lists some 99,000 distinct CDR3 sequences; around 75% were seen once. General study points: Top 100 clones took a larger repertoire share in normal lung.

The sequenced sample consisted of lung tumor tissue. This clonotype originated in a woman aged 60 to 75 with non-small cell lung cancer.

The CDR3 loop reads CSSSPRLAVESTVELFF. As DNA, the CDR3 is TGTTCCAGCAGCCCGCGACTAGCGGTAGAATCCACCGTGGAGCTGTTTTTT. V usage is TRBV11-1 and J usage is TRBJ2-2; 9 positions match TRBD2. Per the germline V gene, CDR1 is SGHAT and CDR2 is FQDESV (reference sequence). This CDR3 comprises 17 residues.